These T cell receptor beta chains were read from a single sample in a study of shared clonotypes between healthy human individuals. TCRdb's table, derived via immunoSEQ multiplex PCR, lists solely in-frame clones and lacks some. The data contain more than 400,000 clones, around 96% of them seen just once; the ten biggest clones take up 0.06%. The sequencing sample was made of naive CD4+ T cells sorted from blood. The receptor set was obtained from a young woman in good health. CDR3s include the opening cysteine and the closing phenylalanine or tryptophan. A D gene is named only where the DNA matches it firmly. Clone size is given for some rows only: seen once, a few or many times, or a class if the clone is expanded.

d_gene	v_gene	j_gene	abundance	CDR3nt	CDR3aa
NA	TRBV7-2	TRBJ2-7	NA	TGTGCCAGCAGCCCGCAGTGGGCAGACGAGCAGTACTTC	CASSPQWADEQYF
NA	TRBV2	TRBJ2-4	NA	TGTGCCAGCAGTGAAGGGGGGCCCAAAAACATTCAGTACTTC	CASSEGGPKNIQYF
NA	TRBV19	TRBJ1-5	NA	TGTGCCAGTAGTAGGCAGGGTGACCAGCCCCAGCATTTT	CASSRQGDQPQHF
NA	TRBV28	TRBJ1-1	NA	TGTGCCAGCACCCTTTTTACACAGGGCCCCACTGAAGCTTTCTTT	CASTLFTQGPTEAFF
NA	TRBV11-2	TRBJ2-7	NA	TGTGCCAGCAGCTTAGTTGTGGTCGGTCGGGGCTCCTACGAGCAGTACTTC	CASSLVVVGRGSYEQYF
TRBD1	TRBV11-2	TRBJ2-7	NA	TGTGCCAGCAGCCTGAAAGGACAGGTACCTACCTACGAGCAGTACTTC	CASSLKGQVPTYEQYF
TRBD1	TRBV7-9	TRBJ1-6	NA	TGTGCCAGCAGCTGGGGGACAGGGGATAATTCACCCCTCCACTTT	CASSWGTGDNSPLHF
TRBD2	TRBV4-2	TRBJ2-3	NA	TGTGCCAGCAGCAGGATAGCGGGAGAACCAGATACGCAGTATTTT	CASSRIAGEPDTQYF
TRBD1	TRBV10-3	TRBJ2-1	once	TGTGCCATCAGTGATTTAGGGACCGGACAGGGGGTATATGAGCAGTTCTTC	CAISDLGTGQGVYEQFF
NA	TRBV9	TRBJ2-5	NA	TGTGCCAGCAGCGCCGGGGAGACCCAGTACTTC	CASSAGETQYF
TRBD2	TRBV4-2	TRBJ2-7	NA	TGTGCCAGCAGCCAAGGGGTTAGCGGGAGCCCCACCCCTTACGAGCAGTACTTC	CASSQGVSGSPTPYEQYF
NA	TRBV27	TRBJ2-7	NA	TGTGCCAGCAGTACAGGGACCAACGAGCAGTACTTC	CASSTGTNEQYF
NA	TRBV28	TRBJ2-3	NA	TGTGCCAGCAGCGACCCGTGGGCAGATACGCAGTATTTT	CASSDPWADTQYF
TRBD2	TRBV5-1	TRBJ2-7	NA	TGCGCCAGTTCCGGACTAGCGGGAGCTTACGAGCAGTACTTC	CASSGLAGAYEQYF
NA	TRBV19	TRBJ2-4	NA	TGTGCCAGTAGTATAGATGGCCAGGCAGGCAAAAACATTCAGTACTTC	CASSIDGQAGKNIQYF
TRBD2	TRBV5-8	TRBJ2-3	NA	TGTGCCAGCAGCCACGGGACTAGCGGGAGGCCCAACGGTGATACGCAGTATTTT	CASSHGTSGRPNGDTQYF
TRBD2	TRBV19	TRBJ2-2	NA	TGTGCCAGTATCAGGACTAGCGGGAGTGACACCGGGGAGCTGTTTTTT	CASIRTSGSDTGELFF
TRBD2	TRBV5-5	TRBJ2-7	NA	TGTGCCAGCAGCTTGGTGGCTAGCGGGAGTCCGAACGAGCAGTACTTC	CASSLVASGSPNEQYF
NA	TRBV6-1	TRBJ1-1	NA	TGTGCCAGCAGTGAAAGGAGGGAGCACAACACTGAAGCTTTCTTT	CASSERREHNTEAFF
TRBD1	TRBV10-3	TRBJ2-1	NA	TGTGCCATCAGTGAAAGTACAGGGGGTTACAATGAGCAGTTCTTC	CAISESTGGYNEQFF
TRBD2	TRBV19	TRBJ2-1	NA	TGTGCCAGTATGACTAGCGGTAACCATTACAATGAGCAGTTCTTC	CASMTSGNHYNEQFF
TRBD1	TRBV5-1	TRBJ1-1	NA	TGCGCCAGCAGCTTGGTGCAAAGGGGGCGAAGCACTGAAGCTTTCTTT	CASSLVQRGRSTEAFF
NA	TRBV2	TRBJ2-5	NA	TGTGCCAGCATATTGGACACATTATGGGGGGAGACCCAGTACTTC	CASILDTLWGETQYF
NA	TRBV6-4	TRBJ1-5	once	TGTGCCAGCAGCGGGCAGATAGGGCAGCCCCAGCATTTT	CASSGQIGQPQHF
TRBD1	TRBV2	TRBJ1-2	NA	TGTGCCAGCAGGCCATCCGGGACAGGCATATATGGCTACACCTTC	CASRPSGTGIYGYTF
NA	TRBV28	TRBJ2-1	NA	TGTGCCAGCAGTAAAGACTCCTACAATGAGCAGTTCTTC	CASSKDSYNEQFF
TRBD1	TRBV18	TRBJ2-7	NA	TGTGCCAGCTCACCACCGAAGGGACAGGGCAACGAGCAGTACTTC	CASSPPKGQGNEQYF
NA	TRBV19	TRBJ1-1	NA	TGTGCCAGTAGTATATATGCAGGAAACACTGAAGCTTTCTTT	CASSIYAGNTEAFF
TRBD2	TRBV5-1	TRBJ2-1	NA	TGCGCCAGCAGCTTGGGCCGTTGGAGGACTAGCGGGAGCTCCTACAATGAGCAGTTCTTC	CASSLGRWRTSGSSYNEQFF
NA	TRBV21-1	TRBJ2-3	NA	TGTGCCAGCAGCAAAGTGGAGGAGGGGACAGATACGCAGTATTTT	CASSKVEEGTDTQYF
TRBD2	TRBV19	TRBJ2-4	NA	TGTGCCAGTAGTATGGGACTAGCGCCTCGATGGTACTTC	CASSMGLAPRWYF
NA	TRBV9	TRBJ1-3	NA	TGTGCCAGCAGCGGACAGAGCTCTGGAAACACCATATATTTT	CASSGQSSGNTIYF
NA	TRBV9	TRBJ2-2	NA	TGTGCCAGCAGCGTAGCTCAGCGACACACCGGGGAGCTGTTTTTT	CASSVAQRHTGELFF
TRBD1	TRBV11-2	TRBJ1-4	NA	TGTGCCAGCAGCTCGGTTAAGGGACAGGGACATGAAAAACTGTTTTTT	CASSSVKGQGHEKLFF
NA	TRBV18	TRBJ1-1	NA	TGTGCCAGCTCCCGGGGGACCCCGAACACTGAAGCTTTCTTT	CASSRGTPNTEAFF
NA	TRBV27	TRBJ2-1	NA	TGTGCCAGCAGTTTTACAGGCGGCTCCTACAATGAGCAGTTCTTC	CASSFTGGSYNEQFF
NA	TRBV30	TRBJ1-5	NA	TGTGCCTGGAGCGGGCAGGGTAATCAGCCCCAGCATTTT	CAWSGQGNQPQHF
TRBD1	TRBV28	TRBJ1-2	NA	TGTGCCAGCGCCGCGGGACAGGGATTCGATGGCTACACCTTC	CASAAGQGFDGYTF
TRBD1	TRBV6-1	TRBJ1-2	NA	TGTGCCAGCAGTGAAGGACAGGGGTACTATGGCTACACCTTC	CASSEGQGYYGYTF
TRBD1	TRBV5-1	TRBJ2-1	NA	TGCGCCAGCAGCCTAGGACAGGGTGTCCCCGAGCAGTTCTTC	CASSLGQGVPEQFF
NA	TRBV5-1	TRBJ2-5	once	TGCGCCAGCAGCCTGAATAACCAAGAGACCCAGTACTTC	CASSLNNQETQYF
TRBD2	TRBV7-3	TRBJ2-2	NA	TGTGCCAGCAGCCGAGCGGGAGGGACCGGGGAGCTGTTTTTT	CASSRAGGTGELFF
NA	TRBV9	TRBJ1-4	NA	TGTGCCAGCAGCGATAGGAAGGGGATCGGTGAAAAACTGTTTTTT	CASSDRKGIGEKLFF
NA	TRBV7-2	TRBJ2-2	NA	TGTGCCAGCAGCCGTCCCGGGTTTTGGAACACCGGGGAGCTGTTTTTT	CASSRPGFWNTGELFF
NA	TRBV4-2	TRBJ2-1	NA	TGTGCCAGCAGCCAAGTGGGACCAGTCAATGAGCAGTTCTTC	CASSQVGPVNEQFF
TRBD1	TRBV27	TRBJ1-2	NA	TGTGCCAGCAGTCCCATGGGACAGTTGTATGGCTACACCTTC	CASSPMGQLYGYTF
NA	TRBV11-2	TRBJ2-3	once	TGTGCCAGCAGCTTAAGCTACACAGATACGCAGTATTTT	CASSLSYTDTQYF
NA	TRBV18	TRBJ2-4	NA	TGTGCCAGCTCTCGGGACACCAAAAACATTCAGTACTTC	CASSRDTKNIQYF
NA	TRBV5-1	TRBJ2-3	NA	TGCGCCAGCAGCTCGGACTGGGGAACCACAGATACGCAGTATTTT	CASSSDWGTTDTQYF
TRBD1	TRBV6-5	TRBJ1-4	NA	TGTGCCAGCAGTTACACGGACAGGGAAAAACTGTTTTTT	CASSYTDREKLFF
TRBD1	TRBV6-1	TRBJ1-2	NA	TGTGCCAGCAGGGAAACGATCGGGACAGGGGGCCATGGCTACACCTTC	CASRETIGTGGHGYTF
TRBD1	TRBV6-6	TRBJ2-5	NA	TGTGCCGCCTCGACAGGGGGCCCGGAGACCCAGTACTTC	CAASTGGPETQYF
NA	TRBV27	TRBJ1-5	NA	TGTGCCAGCAGTCCACACGGTCCTCGGCCCCAGCATTTT	CASSPHGPRPQHF
NA	TRBV28	TRBJ1-1	NA	TGTGCCAGCAGCGTATCTACAGGACGTCACACTGAAGCTTTCTTT	CASSVSTGRHTEAFF
NA	TRBV4-1	TRBJ2-5	NA	TGCGCCAGCAGCCAAGGTCCCCTAGCCAGGTCTTCTTCACAAGAGACCCAGTACTTC	CASSQGPLARSSSQETQYF
NA	TRBV28	TRBJ2-3	NA	TGTGCCAGCGGGCGCGGGGATACGCAGTATTTT	CASGRGDTQYF
NA	TRBV28	TRBJ2-7	NA	TGTGCCAGCAGTAGGGACTCTCTCGCCTACGAGCAGTACTTC	CASSRDSLAYEQYF
TRBD1	TRBV27	TRBJ2-7	once	TGTGCCAGCAGTTTATCGACAGGGCTCTACGAGCAGTACTTC	CASSLSTGLYEQYF
NA	TRBV27	TRBJ1-1	NA	TGTGCCAGCAGTTTCCAGGGGCCGAACACTGAAGCTTTCTTT	CASSFQGPNTEAFF
TRBD1	TRBV28	TRBJ2-7	NA	TGTGCCAGCAGCTCCGGGACAGGGAGGCGCGAGCAGTACTTC	CASSSGTGRREQYF